This T cell receptor beta chain originates from a study of shared clonotypes between healthy human individuals (dated by TCRdb to the early 2020s). Context from the whole study: The cohort included a few men and a couple of women between 18 and 49 years of age. For each donor, CD4 naive and CD4 memory were each run on three plates, CD8 naive on two plates, and CD8 memory on one plate. To estimate repertoire size and how much clonotypes are shared between individuals, the study performed deep sequencing of blood TCR repertoires from roughly five healthy adults. Different laboratories and diverse techniques were used to prepare libraries and sequence TCR repertoires, to increase sequencing depth and limit assay-specific biases. Leukapheresis yielded between about 0.85 and 10 billion PBMCs per donor.

For this clone: Its antigen remains unidentified. No base-level quality is on record; no much larger clone is a single base apart.

CD8 naive samples consisted of CD45RO-negative cells that were positively selected for CCR7, yielding a CD45RA+CCR7+ population without TemRA cells. Donors were healthy HIV-negative adults with no recently reported acute infections or vaccinations. Every donor was a Caucasian adult residing in Nashville, Tennessee, USA. Blood was collected by leukapheresis, and PBMCs were isolated by Ficoll-Histopaque density gradient centrifugation and then cryopreserved in liquid nitrogen vapor phase. Analytical flow cytometry was used to check the purity and quantity of each magnetically sorted T cell population. Each sorted fraction had its genomic DNA isolated and then quantified by UV absorbance on a Nanodrop 2000c. TCR CDR3 regions were amplified from genomic DNA by multiplex PCR using the deep immunoSEQ assay. Genomic DNA extracted from each cell subset was distributed evenly over all wells of several immunoSEQ 96-well plates, and each plate served as one replicate. Each replicate PCR for sorted subsets received roughly 200 ng genomic DNA, equal to about 30,000 T cell genomes. Purified libraries were measured with a Qubit 3.0 fluorometer, size-checked on a Bioanalyzer 2100, and measured again with the KAPA Library Quantification kit. Each immunoSEQ 96-well plate was sequenced on its own single-read 150-cycle Illumina NextSeq 550 flow cell. The original pipeline was this. Because the immunoSEQ output held only junctional sequences and lacked quality scores, the filtering could not match the filtering applied to full-length reads. Sequences were annotated with PyIR, a Python wrapper for IgBLAST v1.9, using IMGT germline references to assign V/J genes and CDR3. Reads were filtered out if the reads had weak V/J assignments (E-value above 1e-6), no CDR3, stop codons, out-of-frame junctions, or ambiguous translated residues. V3J clonotypes were defined as sequences sharing an identical inferred V gene, J gene, and CDR3 amino acid sequence. To compute the percentage overlap between repertoires, the number of shared unique clonotypes was divided by the size of the smaller repertoire. Three approaches were used to assess repertoire richness: RTK rarefaction, the Chao1 estimator, and Recon v2.1 estimates of unobserved clonotypes. Generation probabilities for all TCRbeta clonotypes obtained by the gDNA method from several donors were computed using OLGA. The table was pulled from immuneACCESS by TCRdb, which kept in-frame rearrangements only. Such tables lose some clones; where checked, under half of the loss comes from unresolved V genes, and the rest has no known cause. The V and J calls and clone size were taken over from that table, and D and trimming were inferred from the DNA. The sample table holds roughly 1,800,000 clones, of which roughly 94% were seen once. The top ten constitute roughly 1.2% of the sample.

Results the study describes overall, beyond this receptor: About 5% of naive CD4, 3.5% of naive CD8, about 2.1% of memory CD4, and around 0.42% of memory CD8 clonotypes were shared across several donors. Rarefaction of sorted-subset datasets indicated incomplete sequencing despite the large sequencing depth. Higher generation probabilities were observed for clonotypes shared by all four sorted-subset donors than for non-shared clonotypes. Naive subsets generally had larger estimated clonotype richness than memory subsets. Because the study included only a small number of donors, the genetic and exposure-history diversity represented was limited. Based on pairwise subsampling, the degree of clonotype sharing among donors was expected to be affected by sequencing depth. Sampling was limited to blood, and TCR repertoires in tissue likely differ from TCR repertoires in blood.

CDR1 is given as SGHRS and CDR2 as YFSETQ, both from the germline V gene. A distance of 13 bases separates the germline ends of V and J, which lose 4 bases and 4 bases respectively. Reading from cysteine to phenylalanine, the CDR3 counts 14 amino acids. Of the read, only the CDR3 DNA is kept; its 42 bases are in frame from base 1. This sequence originates from a man younger than 30 in good health. The chain uses TRBV5-1 and TRBJ2-3, with the D gene not confidently named. Sequencing input: naive CD8+ T cells sorted from blood. The intended sense of this specimen's cell subset or site label: CD45RA+CCR7+. The nucleotides are TGCGCCAGCAGCCCAGGAATCGCAGCAGATACGCAGTATTTT. Translated, it gives CASSPGIAADTQYF.